These 28 T cell receptor beta chains were all obtained from the same sample, sequenced in a study of T cell responses to AZD1222 COVID-19 vaccine. Libraries were prepared by immunoSEQ multiplex PCR; TCRdb keeps only in-frame clonotypes and omits some of them. This sample has almost 70,000 clones, with approximately 82% found just once. The sequencing used peripheral blood, collected 28 days after the second AZD1222 dose. The receptors stem from an adult who received the AZD1222 COVID-19 vaccine.

This clone showed up just once. The V and J genes are TRBV7-9 and TRBJ1-2; D remains ambiguous. V was cut by 5 bases and J by 1 base, with 17 bases left in between. CDR1 is SEHNR and CDR2 is FQNEAQ in the germline V gene (reference sequence). This CDR3 has 16 amino acids. The CDR3 reads CASSARRTWYNYGYTF. In nucleotides, the CDR3 is TGTGCCAGCAGCGCCCGCAGAACCTGGTATAACTATGGCTACACCTTC.

The chain couples TRBV7-9 to TRBJ2-2, with TRBD1 matching over 8 bases. The CDR3 totals 16 residues. Trimming took 5 bases from V and 10 from J; bases not matched to a gene: 15. Germline-derived CDR1 and CDR2 are SEHNR and FQNEAQ (reference sequence). CDR3 loop: CASSLRVRQGLAELFF. The CDR3 nucleotides are TGTGCCAGCAGCCTACGAGTAAGACAGGGGCTCGCGGAGCTGTTTTTT.

V and J are TRBV27 and TRBJ1-6, with unresolved D. Germline-derived CDR1 and CDR2 are MNHEY and SMNVEV (reference sequence). Between the trimmed V and J ends, which lost 2 bases and 7 bases, there was a span of 12 bases. CDR3 length equals 15 residues. The CDR3 sequence is CASSLTVDGNSPLHF. CDR3 bases: TGTGCCAGCAGTTTAACGGTCGACGGGAATTCACCCCTCCACTTT.

The chain employs TRBV20-1 and TRBJ2-2; 8 positions match TRBD1. Germline assignment: CDR1 DFQATT and CDR2 SNEGSKA (reference sequence). J was trimmed by 9 bases and V by 3 bases; bases with no gene match: 6. The CDR3 is 13 residues long. CDR3: CSASPGGARELFF. In DNA form, the CDR3 reads TGCAGTGCTAGTCCAGGGGGCGCCCGGGAGCTGTTTTTT.

The rearrangement links TRBV2 to TRBJ1-4; 9 bases agree with TRBD1. Germline CDR1 is SNHLY and CDR2 is FYNNEI. V was pared by 0 bases and J by 4 bases, with 0 bases of the junction left unmatched. The CDR3 consists of 15 residues. The CDR3 DNA follows: TGTGCCAGCAGTGAAGCGGGACAGGGTAATGAAAAACTGTTTTTT. Translated: CASSEAGQGNEKLFF.

The J gene is TRBJ2-5, the V gene TRBV7-2, with 8 bases lining up with TRBD1. With V trimmed by 6 bases and J by 3 bases, 6 bases remained unmatched. The germline V gene encodes CDR1 SGHTA and CDR2 FQGNSA. The CDR3 is 14 residues long. The CDR3 here is CASRRNRGEETQYF. CDR3 DNA: TGTGCCAGCAGAAGAAACAGGGGGGAAGAGACCCAGTACTTC.

The chain is built from TRBV10-2 and TRBJ1-1; a weak D match, TRBD1 (5 bases). With 0 bases removed from V and 1 base from J, the gap between germline ends came to 9 bases. The CDR3 runs 15 residues. Per germline, CDR1 WSHSY and CDR2 SAAADI. The CDR3 spells CASSESGTGNTEAFF. CDR3 DNA: TGCGCCAGCAGTGAGTCGGGGACGGGGAACACTGAAGCTTTCTTT.

This chain joins TRBV13 and TRBJ1-6, with a possible D match to TRBD1 (5 bases). Germline values: CDR1 PRHDT, CDR2 FYEKMQ (reference sequence). Trimming pared 4 bases from V and 7 bases from J, leaving 11 bases between. The CDR3 contains 14 residues. The CDR3: CASSSRGLNSPLHF. The CDR3 DNA sequence: TGTGCCAGCAGCTCGAGGGGACTGAATTCACCCCTCCACTTT.

The V and J genes are TRBV10-2 and TRBJ1-1; unclear D gene. This CDR3 is built from 14 residues. In germline, CDR1 is WSHSY, CDR2 SAAADI. V lost 7 bases and J 3 bases, leaving 15 bases between the germline ends. The CDR3 nucleotides read TGCGCCAGCACCCCGGTCGGAGGTTACACTGAAGCTTTCTTT. It is translated as CASTPVGGYTEAFF.

This clone was recorded once. The chain carries TRBV7-9 and TRBJ1-1; D call uncertain. The germline V gene encodes CDR1 SEHNR and CDR2 FQNEAQ (reference sequence). The CDR3 runs 12 residues. V lost 8 bases, J lost 1 base, and 8 bases lay in between. CDR3: CASGRENTEAFF. The CDR3 DNA reads as TGTGCCAGCGGTCGGGAGAACACTGAAGCTTTCTTT.

The V call is TRBV21-1, the J call TRBJ2-3. TRBV21-1 is a listed pseudogene. This CDR3 has 12 residues. The CDR3 spells CASSKRVPWQYF. For the CDR3, the DNA is TGTGCCAGCAGCAAAAGGGTACCGTGGCAGTATTTT.

This chain links TRBV3-1 (or the pseudogene TRBV3-2) with TRBJ2-5; D gene uncertain. Germline loops: CDR1 LGHDT, CDR2 YNNKEL (reference sequence). The CDR3 has 14 amino acids. V was pared by 4 bases and J by 4 bases, with 13 bases between. The CDR3 region is CASSPNPRAETQYF. The DNA of the CDR3 is TGTGCCAGCAGCCCCAACCCAAGGGCAGAGACCCAGTACTTC.

This chain uses TRBV7-3 with TRBJ2-5; 9 nucleotides line up with TRBD1. This CDR3 is built from 15 residues. Germline trimming cut 1 base from V and 4 bases from J; bases unmatched to any gene: 4. Germline V lookup: CDR1 SGHTA, CDR2 FQGTGA. In DNA form, the CDR3 reads TGTGCCAGCAGCTTAAGACAGGGGGAGGGAGAGACCCAGTACTTC. This translates into CASSLRQGEGETQYF.

The V and J genes are TRBV24-1 and TRBJ2-1; a weak D match, TRBD2 (6 bases). This CDR3 comprises 11 residues. Germline CDR1 is KGHDR and CDR2 is SFDVKD. V was clipped by 7 bases and J by 9 bases, with 9 bases between them. CDR3 nucleotides: TGTGCCACCAGCAAGGGAGGTGAGCAGTTCTTC. It yields the protein CATSKGGEQFF.

This clone has only one observation. This chain joins TRBV29-1 and TRBJ1-2; TRBD1 agrees at 9 bases. J lost 6 bases, V lost 1 base, and 15 bases had no gene match. The germline CDR1 and CDR2 sequences are SQVTM and ANQGSEA. The length of the CDR3 is 17 residues. CDR3 residues: CSVEGLTGGNMLDGYTF. The CDR3 bases are TGCAGCGTTGAAGGGTTGACAGGGGGAAACATGCTGGATGGCTACACCTTC.

The V gene is TRBV28, the J gene TRBJ2-3; D call uncertain. V was trimmed by 7 bases and J by 6 bases, leaving 8 bases between them. CDR3 length: 11 residues. The germline V gene encodes CDR1 MDHEN and CDR2 SYDVKM. The CDR3 loop is CASNEEDTQYF. Here the CDR3 DNA reads TGTGCCAGCAACGAGGAGGATACGCAGTATTTT.

This chain links TRBV9 with TRBJ1-6; D remains ambiguous. Germline CDR1 reads SGDLS; CDR2 reads YYNGEE. CDR3 length equals 14 residues. Trimming pared 0 bases from V and 8 bases from J, leaving 9 bases between. The CDR3 sequence is CASSVGGFDSPLHF. The CDR3, as DNA: TGTGCCAGCAGCGTAGGAGGGTTCGATTCACCCCTCCACTTT.

CDR3 in amino acids: CASSSPGTGNTEAFF. CDR3 in DNA: TGTGCCAGCAGTTCACCCGGGACAGGGAACACTGAAGCTTTCTTT. The chain employs TRBV25-1 and TRBJ1-1; 8 positions agree with TRBD1. Germline V gene lookup returns CDR1 MGHDK and CDR2 SYGVNS. V lost 5 bases and J lost 1; bases outside the gene matches: 6. The length of the CDR3 is 15 residues.

The V gene is TRBV6-5, the J gene TRBJ1-1; D remains ambiguous. Germline loops: CDR1 MNHEY, CDR2 SVGAGI. The CDR3 has 13 residues. Trimming removed 5 bases from V and 1 base from J, with 8 bases in between. CDR3 amino acids: CASSRVWNTEAFF. DNA for the CDR3: TGTGCCAGCAGTCGGGTATGGAACACTGAAGCTTTCTTT.

J is TRBJ1-3 and V is TRBV12-3 or TRBV12-4; D not resolved. This CDR3 is 11 amino acids long. Trimming pared 4 bases from V and 8 bases from J, leaving 6 bases between. CDR3: CASSSRDTIYF. Here the CDR3 DNA reads TGTGCCAGCAGTTCACGGGACACCATATATTTT.

The V call is TRBV6-5, the J call TRBJ2-1; D tentatively fits TRBD1 or TRBD2 (5 bases each). The CDR3 consists of 16 residues. Germline V gene sequence: CDR1 MNHEY, CDR2 SVGAGI. Deletions cut 4 bases from V and 8 bases from J, with 21 bases between. The CDR3 DNA follows: TGTGCCAGCAGTTCCCCCGGGACCCGAGCCGTGCATGAGCAGTTCTTC. Translation: CASSSPGTRAVHEQFF.

The CDR3 loop is CASSSGTGIYGYTF. The CDR3 coding sequence is TGTGCCAGCAGCTCCGGGACAGGGATCTATGGCTACACCTTC. The gene calls are TRBV7-2 and TRBJ1-2, with 9 bases identical to TRBD1. Germline V lookup: CDR1 SGHTA, CDR2 FQGNSA. This CDR3 is built from 14 residues. V was clipped by 4 bases and J by 4 bases; unmatched bases: 4.

V usage is TRBV7-2 and J usage is TRBJ2-3, with 11 bases aligning to TRBD2. V lost 5 bases to trimming and J lost 9 bases; unmatched junction nucleotides: 7. The CDR3 sequence is 14 residues long. Germline assignment: CDR1 SGHTA and CDR2 FQGNSA. CDR3 sequence: CASSVTSGKRTQYF. The CDR3, as DNA: TGTGCCAGCAGCGTGACTAGCGGGAAAAGAACGCAGTATTTT.

The chain is built from TRBV24-1 and TRBJ1-5; TRBD1 might be the D (5 bases). The germline CDR1 and CDR2 sequences are KGHDR and SFDVKD. Trimming took off 9 bases at V and 9 bases at J, with 14 bases between the two ends. This CDR3 is 12 amino acids long. Here the CDR3 reads CATRGREGPQHF. CDR3 in DNA: TGTGCCACCCGGGGACGGGAAGGGCCCCAGCATTTT.

The chain is built from TRBV5-5 and TRBJ2-1; the match to TRBD1 covers 8 bases. From germline, CDR1 is SGHKS and CDR2 YYEKEE (reference sequence). The junction had 5 bases not matched to a gene; V was cut back by 4 bases and J by 2 bases. The CDR3 length is 15 residues. The CDR3 protein is CASSPEDRAYNEQFF. CDR3 coding DNA: TGTGCCAGCAGCCCGGAGGACAGGGCCTACAATGAGCAGTTCTTC.

The rearrangement links TRBV11-2 to TRBJ1-3; no reliable D call. CDR3 length equals 14 residues. Trimming took 1 base from V and 0 from J, leaving 4 bases between them. The germline V gene has CDR1 SGHAT and CDR2 FQNNGV. In nucleotides, the CDR3 is TGTGCCAGCAGCTTAGTAAACTCTGGAAACACCATATATTTT. This translates into CASSLVNSGNTIYF.

J is TRBJ2-5 and V is TRBV19; D uncertain. V lost 4 bases and J 2 bases, leaving 8 bases between the germline ends. The CDR3 is 13 amino acids. Germline V lookup: CDR1 LNHDA, CDR2 SQIVND (reference sequence). CDR3 nucleotides: TGTGCCAGTAGTACAACTCTTCAAGAGACCCAGTACTTC. It translates to CASSTTLQETQYF.

V and J are TRBV14 and TRBJ2-1; 8 nucleotides match TRBD1. This CDR3 is built from 18 residues. Germline V gene lookup returns CDR1 SGHDN and CDR2 FVKESK. V dropped 4 bases and J dropped 3; count of bases not matched to a gene: 14. CDR3 nucleotides: TGTGCCAGCAGCCTAAGATCCGGGACAGGAGGGGACTACAATGAGCAGTTCTTC. This encodes CASSLRSGTGGDYNEQFF.